The sequence of this T cell receptor (beta chain) was determined in a study of blood T cells in healthy people across ages (dated by TCRdb to the mid-2010s). Study-level background: Template switching captured roughly one uniquely barcoded TCR beta cDNA molecule per two T cells in model experiments. The study analyzed two additional independent replicas of 1 million unique cDNA reads from the same blood draw for two donors, one aged 18 to 30 and one aged 80 or older. To track age-related changes in TCR beta repertoire diversity, the study relied on deep sequencing normalized with unique cDNA molecular identifiers. Four age groups were formed from the donors: young (average about 17 years), middle-aged (around 41), aged (more than 55) and long-lived (about 80). To avoid experimental bias, donors of different ages were distributed randomly across sequencing lanes. Paper-wide results and their limitations: Total diversity estimates from one million sequenced T cells were considered lower bounds and underestimates. Observed TCR beta diversity correlated strongly with the percentage of naive T cells measured by flow cytometry. Observed TCR beta diversity per million T cells fell roughly linearly with age, and a significant reduction was already apparent by age roughly 40. Compared with the aged group, the long-lived group had more naive CD4+ T cells, fewer expanded clones and increased TCR diversity, suggesting age selection. Donor CMV infection status was unknown, potentially confounding age-related changes in expanded clonotypes. Because profiling used bulk unsorted PBMCs, naive and antigen-experienced compartments could not be compared conclusively.

This clonotype was seen a few times. The antigen this receptor binds is unknown. Base qualities were left out, and no much larger clone turns up one base away. The donors were 40 or so Caucasian individuals from Russia, aged roughly 6 to 95 years, who were systemically healthy. Each donor gave 8 to 10 milliliters of peripheral blood, drawn into EDTA-treated Vacutainer tubes. Ficoll-Paque density-gradient centrifugation was used to isolate PBMCs, with at least 7 million per sample. Trizol reagent was used to extract total RNA from the PBMCs, yielding at least 5.5 micrograms per sample. Naive CD45RAhigh/CD27high T cell percentages were measured by flow cytometry on a PBMC aliquot from every donor. Trimming takes 6 bases off V and 5 bases off J; junction bases not matched to a gene: 2. Based on the germline V gene, the CDR1 and CDR2 sequences are MDHEN and SYDVKM. Spanning cysteine to phenylalanine, the CDR3 consists of 12 amino acids. The read is trimmed to its CDR3 DNA, 36 bases read in frame from base 1.

Receptor libraries were prepared by 5' RACE. This sample was sequenced with an Illumina HiSeq 2500. A second roughly 6 to 11 cycle PCR used a sample-barcoded 5' primer and a J-beta primer mix. A template-switch 5' adaptor carrying 12 random nucleotides introduced a unique molecular identifier onto each TCR beta cDNA molecule. At least 2.5 million CDR3-containing paired-end reads were obtained from each sample. All of the RNA was converted into first-strand cDNA using the Mint cDNA synthesis kit, with a TRBC-specific oligonucleotide serving as the primer. After uracil-DNA glycosylase treatment, a first 18-cycle PCR used universal primers M1SS and BC2_uni_R on all cDNA. The authors' analysis ran thus. Normalization of each sample was performed by random selection of 1 million high-quality reads, each carrying a distinct molecular identifier. Instead of being binned into consensus sequences, reads with shared molecular identifiers were discarded. MiTCR, set to a Q25 quality threshold and the strictest error-elimination algorithm, was used for CDR3 identification, clonotype clustering and error correction. A nonparametric unseen species model with Euler transformation was used to estimate a lower bound on total TCR beta diversity. TCRdb reran the public reads through fastp at Q25 and MiXCR, keeping productive beta chains. Rows are unified per CDR3 protein, each entry keeping the most common DNA and genes. The authors' filters were not applied to this entry. This sample is represented by about a million distinct CDR3 sequences; roughly half of them were singletons. The ten largest clones represent about a fifth of the sample.

The source material was blood. The rearrangement joined TRBV28 to TRBJ2-7, and 9 junctional nucleotides match TRBD2. This TCR was recovered from an older woman in good health. The CDR3 loop reads CASRTSGNEQYF. The nucleotide sequence reads as follows: TGTGCCAGCAGGACTAGCGGTAACGAGCAGTACTTC.